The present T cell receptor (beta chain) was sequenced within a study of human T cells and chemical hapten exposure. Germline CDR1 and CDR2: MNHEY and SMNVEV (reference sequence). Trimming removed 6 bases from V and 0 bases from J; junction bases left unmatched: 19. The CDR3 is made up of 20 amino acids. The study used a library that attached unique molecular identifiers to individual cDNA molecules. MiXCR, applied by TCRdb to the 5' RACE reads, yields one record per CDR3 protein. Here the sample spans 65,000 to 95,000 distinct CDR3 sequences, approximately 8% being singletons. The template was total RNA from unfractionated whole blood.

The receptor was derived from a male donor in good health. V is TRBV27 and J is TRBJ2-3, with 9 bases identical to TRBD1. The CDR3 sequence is CASRPGTGWTSAASTDTQYF. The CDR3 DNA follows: TGTGCCAGCAGACCTGGGACAGGGTGGACGTCGGCCGCTAGCACAGATACGCAGTATTTT.